This T cell receptor (beta chain) stems from a study of control samples from healthy donors and cancer patients. Germline-derived CDR1 and CDR2 are MNHEY and SMNVEV (reference sequence). V was cut by 2 bases and J by 2 bases, with 10 bases left in between. This CDR3 contains 14 residues. Sequencing used immunoSEQ multiplex PCR; TCRdb keeps in-frame clones, though not all of them. The repertoire holds some 130,000 clones, roughly 95% seen once, with 3.6% in the top ten. The chain has TRBV27 and TRBJ2-7, with D hard to call. Sequencing was done on a sample of blood. This clonotype was sampled from a man aged 25-40 years in good health. The CDR3 DNA sequence: TGTGCCAGCAGTTTAGGGGTCGGCGCCTACGAGCAGTACTTC. This translates into CASSLGVGAYEQYF.